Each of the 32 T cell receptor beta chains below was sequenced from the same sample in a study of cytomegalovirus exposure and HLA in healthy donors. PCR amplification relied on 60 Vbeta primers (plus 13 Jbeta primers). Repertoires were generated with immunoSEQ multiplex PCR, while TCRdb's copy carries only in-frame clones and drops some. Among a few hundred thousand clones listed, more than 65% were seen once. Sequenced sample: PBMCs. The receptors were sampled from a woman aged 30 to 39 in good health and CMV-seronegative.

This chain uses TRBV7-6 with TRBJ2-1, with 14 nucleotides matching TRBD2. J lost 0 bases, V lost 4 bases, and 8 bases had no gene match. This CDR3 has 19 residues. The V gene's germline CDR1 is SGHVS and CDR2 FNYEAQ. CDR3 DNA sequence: TGTGCCAGCAGCTCCACCGGGACTAGCGGGGGCCCCTCCTACAATGAGCAGTTCTTC. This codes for CASSSTGTSGGPSYNEQFF.

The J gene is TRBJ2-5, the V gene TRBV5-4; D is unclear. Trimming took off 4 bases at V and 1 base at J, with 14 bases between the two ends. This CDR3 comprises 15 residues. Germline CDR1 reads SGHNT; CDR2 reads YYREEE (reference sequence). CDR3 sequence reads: CASSLSGPIQETQYF. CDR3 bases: TGTGCCAGCAGCCTGAGTGGGCCAATCCAAGAGACCCAGTACTTC.

CDR3 amino acids: CASSLGTGGVHNEQFF. CDR3 DNA: TGTGCCAGCAGCTTAGGAACGGGAGGGGTCCACAATGAGCAGTTCTTC. The rearrangement uses TRBV7-9 and TRBJ2-1; 8 positions agree with TRBD2. The V segment lost 1 base and the J segment 5 bases; nucleotides outside the gene matches: 7. Germline V gene sequence: CDR1 SEHNR, CDR2 FQNEAQ (reference sequence). The CDR3 runs 16 residues.

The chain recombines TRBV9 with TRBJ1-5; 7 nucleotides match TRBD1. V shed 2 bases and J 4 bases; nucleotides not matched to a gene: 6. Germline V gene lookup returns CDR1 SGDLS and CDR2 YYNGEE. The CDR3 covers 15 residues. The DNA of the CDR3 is TGTGCCAGCAGCGTCTCCGGGACAGTAAATCAGCCCCAGCATTTT. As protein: CASSVSGTVNQPQHF.

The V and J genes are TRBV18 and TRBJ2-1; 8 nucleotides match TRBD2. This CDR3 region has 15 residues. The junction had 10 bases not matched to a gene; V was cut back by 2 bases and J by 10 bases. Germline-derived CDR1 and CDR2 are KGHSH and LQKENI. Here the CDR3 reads CASSPETSDIREQFF. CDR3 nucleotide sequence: TGTGCCAGCTCACCAGAGACTAGCGATATTAGGGAGCAGTTCTTC.

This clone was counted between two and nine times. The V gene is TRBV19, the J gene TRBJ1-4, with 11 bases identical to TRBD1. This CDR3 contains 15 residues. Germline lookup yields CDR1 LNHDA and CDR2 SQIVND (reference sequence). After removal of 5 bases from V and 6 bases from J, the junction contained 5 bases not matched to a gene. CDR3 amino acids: CASSLTGQGDEKLFF. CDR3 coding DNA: TGTGCCAGTAGTCTTACGGGACAGGGGGATGAAAAACTGTTTTTT. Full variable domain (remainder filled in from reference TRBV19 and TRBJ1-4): DGGITQSPKYLFRKEGQNVTLSCEQNLNHDAMYWYRQDPGQGLRLIYYSQIVNDFQKGDIAEGYSVSREKKESFPLTVTSAQKNPTAFYLCASSLTGQGDEKLFFGSGTQLSVL.

CDR3 nucleotide sequence: TGTGCCAGCAGTCCCGGGAACCATGAGCAGTTCTTC. Translation gives CASSPGNHEQFF. The chain recombines TRBV27 with TRBJ2-1; tentatively, D is TRBD2 (5 bases). Trimming left V 5 bases short and J 8 bases short, with 10 bases between. This CDR3 spans 12 amino acids. The germline V gene has CDR1 MNHEY and CDR2 SMNVEV (reference sequence).

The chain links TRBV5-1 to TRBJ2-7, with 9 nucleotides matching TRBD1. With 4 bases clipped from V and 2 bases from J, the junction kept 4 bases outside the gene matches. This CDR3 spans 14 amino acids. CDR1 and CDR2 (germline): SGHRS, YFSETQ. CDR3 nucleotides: TGCGCCAGCAGCAGGGGACAGGGCACCTACGAGCAGTACTTC. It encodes CASSRGQGTYEQYF.

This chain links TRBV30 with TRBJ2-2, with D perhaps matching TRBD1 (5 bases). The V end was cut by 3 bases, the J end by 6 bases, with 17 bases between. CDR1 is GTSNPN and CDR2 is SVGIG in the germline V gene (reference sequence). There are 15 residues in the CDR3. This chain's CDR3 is CAWSQGASRAGELFF. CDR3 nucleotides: TGTGCCTGGAGCCAAGGGGCCAGCAGGGCCGGGGAGCTGTTTTTT.

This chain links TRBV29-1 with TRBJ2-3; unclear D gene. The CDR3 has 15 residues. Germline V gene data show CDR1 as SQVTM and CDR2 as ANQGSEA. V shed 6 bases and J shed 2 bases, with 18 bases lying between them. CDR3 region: CSVLPVLLNTDTQYF. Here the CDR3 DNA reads TGCAGCGTCCTCCCGGTACTTCTAAACACAGATACGCAGTATTTT.

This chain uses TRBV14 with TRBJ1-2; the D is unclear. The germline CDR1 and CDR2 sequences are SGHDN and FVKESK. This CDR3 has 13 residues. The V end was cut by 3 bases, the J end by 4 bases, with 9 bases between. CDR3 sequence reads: CASSHPEGYGYTF. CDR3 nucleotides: TGTGCCAGCAGCCATCCGGAGGGCTATGGCTACACCTTC. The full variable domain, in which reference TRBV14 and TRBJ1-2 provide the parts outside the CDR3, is EAGVTQFPSHSVIEKGQTVTLRCDPISGHDNLYWYRRVMGKEIKFLLHFVKESKQDESGMPNNRFLAERTGGTYSTLKVQPAELEDSGVYFCASSHPEGYGYTFGSGTRLTVV.

CDR3 nucleotide sequence: TGTGCCAGCAGCGTAGATGGGGACAGGGCTCAGCCCCAGCATTTT. It specifies CASSVDGDRAQPQHF. The gene calls are TRBV9 and TRBJ1-5; 9 positions agree with TRBD1. The CDR3 is made up of 15 amino acids. Germline CDR1 and CDR2: SGDLS and YYNGEE. The V segment lost 0 bases and the J segment 6 bases; nucleotides outside the gene matches: 4.

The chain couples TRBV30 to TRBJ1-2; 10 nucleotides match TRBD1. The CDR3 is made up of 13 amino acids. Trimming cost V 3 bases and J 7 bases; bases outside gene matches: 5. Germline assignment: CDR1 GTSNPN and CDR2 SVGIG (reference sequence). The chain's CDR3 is CAWRLTGGLGYTF. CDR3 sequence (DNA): TGTGCCTGGAGACTGACAGGGGGCCTTGGCTACACCTTC.

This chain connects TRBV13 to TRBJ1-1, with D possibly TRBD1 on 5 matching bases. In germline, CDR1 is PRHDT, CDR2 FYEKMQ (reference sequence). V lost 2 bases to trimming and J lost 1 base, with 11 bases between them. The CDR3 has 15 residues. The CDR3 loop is CASSLSTGKNTEAFF. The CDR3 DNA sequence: TGTGCCAGCAGCTTATCTACAGGCAAGAACACTGAAGCTTTCTTT.

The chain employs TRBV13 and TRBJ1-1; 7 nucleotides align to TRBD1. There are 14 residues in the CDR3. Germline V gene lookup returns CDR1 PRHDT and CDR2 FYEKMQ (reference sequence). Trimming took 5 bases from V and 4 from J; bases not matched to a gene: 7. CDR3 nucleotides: TGTGCCAGCAGCAAAGAAACAGGGGTCACTGAAGCTTTCTTT. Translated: CASSKETGVTEAFF.

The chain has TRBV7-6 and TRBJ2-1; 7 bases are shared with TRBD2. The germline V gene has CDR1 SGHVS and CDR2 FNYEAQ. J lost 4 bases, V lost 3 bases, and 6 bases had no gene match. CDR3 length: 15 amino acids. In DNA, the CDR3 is TGTGCCAGCAGCTTGGGGAGCGGGGATTACAATGAGCAGTTCTTC. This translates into CASSLGSGDYNEQFF.

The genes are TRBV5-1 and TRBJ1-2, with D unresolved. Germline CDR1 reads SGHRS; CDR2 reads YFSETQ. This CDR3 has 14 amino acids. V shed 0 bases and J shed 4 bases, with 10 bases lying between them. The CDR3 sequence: CASSLGGVSYGYTF. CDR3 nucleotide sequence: TGCGCCAGCAGCTTGGGGGGAGTAAGCTATGGCTACACCTTC.

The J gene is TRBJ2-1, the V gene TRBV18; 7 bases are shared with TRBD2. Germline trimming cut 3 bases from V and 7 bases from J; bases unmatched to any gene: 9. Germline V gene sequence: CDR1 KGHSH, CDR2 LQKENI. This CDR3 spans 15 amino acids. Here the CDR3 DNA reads TGTGCCAGCTCACCCGCTAGCGGTATTTCTAATGAGCAGTTCTTC. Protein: CASSPASGISNEQFF.

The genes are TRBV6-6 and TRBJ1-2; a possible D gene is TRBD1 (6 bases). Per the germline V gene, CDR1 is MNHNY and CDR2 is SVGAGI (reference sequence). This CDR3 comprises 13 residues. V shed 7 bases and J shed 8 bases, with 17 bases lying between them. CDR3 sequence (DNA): TGTGCCAGCACCGTAGGGGGGGCGCAGGGCTACACCTTC. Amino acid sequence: CASTVGGAQGYTF.

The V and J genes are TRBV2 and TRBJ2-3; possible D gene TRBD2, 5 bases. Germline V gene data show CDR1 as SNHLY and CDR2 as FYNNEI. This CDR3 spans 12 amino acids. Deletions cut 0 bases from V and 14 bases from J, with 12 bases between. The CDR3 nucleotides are TGTGCCAGCAGTGAAGCGCTTCGGAGGTGGTATTTT. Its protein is CASSEALRRWYF.

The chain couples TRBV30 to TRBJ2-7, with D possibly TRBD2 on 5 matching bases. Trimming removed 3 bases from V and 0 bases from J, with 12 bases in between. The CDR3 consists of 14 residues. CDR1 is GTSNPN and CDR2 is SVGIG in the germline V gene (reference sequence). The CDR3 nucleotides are TGTGCCTGGAGCACGGTGGGGAGCTCCTACGAGCAGTACTTC. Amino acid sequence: CAWSTVGSSYEQYF.

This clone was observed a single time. This CDR3 reads CASRKGTIYEQYF. The CDR3 nucleotides are TGTGCCAGCAGGAAAGGGACTATCTACGAGCAGTACTTC. The rearrangement uses TRBV6-1 and TRBJ2-7; TRBD2 agrees at 7 bases. CDR3 length equals 13 residues. Germline loops: CDR1 MNHNS, CDR2 SASEGT. The J segment lost 3 bases and the V segment lost 6 bases, leaving 5 bases of the junction unmatched.

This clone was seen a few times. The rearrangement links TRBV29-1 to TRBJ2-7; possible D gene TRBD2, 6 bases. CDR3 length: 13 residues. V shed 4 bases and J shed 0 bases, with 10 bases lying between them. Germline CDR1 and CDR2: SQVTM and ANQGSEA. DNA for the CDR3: TGCAGCGTTGGGGAGGCAGGCTCCTACGAGCAGTACTTC. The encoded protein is CSVGEAGSYEQYF.

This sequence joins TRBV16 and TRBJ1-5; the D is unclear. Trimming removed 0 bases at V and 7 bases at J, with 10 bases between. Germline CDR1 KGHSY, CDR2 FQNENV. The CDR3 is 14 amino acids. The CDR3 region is CASSQSIRRQPQHF. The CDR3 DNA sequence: TGTGCCAGCAGCCAATCGATCAGGAGGCAGCCCCAGCATTTT.

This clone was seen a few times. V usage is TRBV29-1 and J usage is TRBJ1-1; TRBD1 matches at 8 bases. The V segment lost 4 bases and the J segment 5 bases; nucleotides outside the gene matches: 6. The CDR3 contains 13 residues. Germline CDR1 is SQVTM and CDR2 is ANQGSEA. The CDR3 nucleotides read TGCAGCGTTGCGAAGACAGGGGCGACTGAAGCTTTCTTT. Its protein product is CSVAKTGATEAFF.

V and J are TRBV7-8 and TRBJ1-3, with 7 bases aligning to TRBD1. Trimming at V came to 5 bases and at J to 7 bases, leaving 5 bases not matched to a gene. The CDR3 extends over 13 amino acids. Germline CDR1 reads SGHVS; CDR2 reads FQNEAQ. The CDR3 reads CASSIDRANTIYF. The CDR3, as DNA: TGTGCCAGCAGCATAGACAGGGCCAACACCATATATTTT.

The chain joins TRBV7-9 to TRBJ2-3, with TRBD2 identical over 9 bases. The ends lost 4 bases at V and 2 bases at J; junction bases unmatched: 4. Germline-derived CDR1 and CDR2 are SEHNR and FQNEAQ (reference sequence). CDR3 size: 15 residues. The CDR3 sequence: CASSSTSGVTDTQYF. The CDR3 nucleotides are TGTGCCAGCAGCTCGACTAGCGGCGTCACAGATACGCAGTATTTT.

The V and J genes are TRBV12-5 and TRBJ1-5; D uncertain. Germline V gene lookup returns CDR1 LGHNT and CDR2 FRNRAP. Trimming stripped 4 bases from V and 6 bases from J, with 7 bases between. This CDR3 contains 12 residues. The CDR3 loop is CASGSGSQPQHF. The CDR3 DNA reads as TGTGCTAGTGGTTCGGGATCTCAGCCCCAGCATTTT.

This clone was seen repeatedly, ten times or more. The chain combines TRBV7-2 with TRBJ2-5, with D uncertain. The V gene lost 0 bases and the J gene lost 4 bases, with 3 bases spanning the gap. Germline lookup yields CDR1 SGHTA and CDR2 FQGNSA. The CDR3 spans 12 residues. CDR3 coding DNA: TGTGCCAGCAGCTTAGCGCGAGAGACCCAGTACTTC. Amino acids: CASSLARETQYF.

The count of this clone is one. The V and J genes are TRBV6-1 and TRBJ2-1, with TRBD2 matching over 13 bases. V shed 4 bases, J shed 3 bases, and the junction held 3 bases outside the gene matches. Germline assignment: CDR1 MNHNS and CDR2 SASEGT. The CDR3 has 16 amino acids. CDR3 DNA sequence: TGTGCCAGCAGTGGGACTAGCGGGGGAGTCTACAATGAGCAGTTCTTC. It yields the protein CASSGTSGGVYNEQFF.

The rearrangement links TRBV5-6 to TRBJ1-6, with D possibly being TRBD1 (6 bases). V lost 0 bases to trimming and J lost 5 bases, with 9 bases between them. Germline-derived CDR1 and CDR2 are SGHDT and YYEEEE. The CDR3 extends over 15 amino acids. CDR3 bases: TGTGCCAGCAGCTTGGGGCCAGGGGATAATTCACCCCTCCACTTT. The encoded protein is CASSLGPGDNSPLHF. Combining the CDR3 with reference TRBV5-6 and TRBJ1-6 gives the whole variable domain DAGVTQSPTHLIKTRGQQVTLRCSPKSGHDTVSWYQQALGQGPQFIFQYYEEEERQRGNFPDRFSGHQFPNYSSELNVNALLLGDSALYLCASSLGPGDNSPLHFGNGTRLTVT.

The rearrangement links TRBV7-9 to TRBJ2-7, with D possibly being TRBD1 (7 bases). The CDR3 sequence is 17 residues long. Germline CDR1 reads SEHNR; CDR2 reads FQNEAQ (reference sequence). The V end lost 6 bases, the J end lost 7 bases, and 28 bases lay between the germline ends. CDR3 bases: TGTGCCAGCAGTCCAACCGGGACCCCGACAGGGAGGAGGGAGCAGTACTTC. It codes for CASSPTGTPTGRREQYF.